These T cell receptor beta chains were read from a single sample in a study of T cell responses to AZD1222 COVID-19 vaccine. Assay used: immunoSEQ multiplex PCR; TCRdb lists only in-frame clones, some missing. The table has about 70,000 clones, roughly 85% seen once; the top ten hold around 20%. The specimen was peripheral blood, collected on day 0 of AZD1222 vaccination. The receptors stem from an adult in good health. CDR3s include the opening cysteine and the closing phenylalanine or tryptophan. A D gene is named only where the DNA matches it firmly. For some rows the clone size is stated as once, few or many, or as a class when expanded; others skip it.

v_call,j_call,d_call,clone_size,cdr3_aa,cdr3_nt
TRBV11-2,TRBJ1-1,NA,NA,CASSLDGGLNTEAFF,TGTGCCAGCAGCTTAGATGGGGGATTGAACACTGAAGCTTTCTTT
TRBV7-2,TRBJ2-1,NA,NA,CASRGALYNEQFF,TGTGCCAGTCGGGGGGCCTTATACAATGAGCAGTTCTTC
TRBV3-1/TRBV3-2,TRBJ2-1,NA,NA,CASSQAGRGGNEQFF,TGTGCCAGCAGCCAAGCCGGGCGAGGGGGGAATGAGCAGTTCTTC
TRBV7-9,TRBJ1-6,TRBD1,many,CASSSPMGQGNSPLHF,TGTGCCAGCAGCTCTCCGATGGGACAGGGGAATTCACCCCTCCACTTT
TRBV27,TRBJ1-2,NA,NA,CASSRNRLFNYGYTF,TGTGCCAGCAGCCGAAACCGACTGTTTAACTATGGCTACACCTTC
TRBV6-4,TRBJ2-6,NA,once,CASSDSGRAGANVLTF,TGTGCCAGCAGTGACTCTGGCCGAGCTGGGGCCAACGTCCTGACTTTC
TRBV2,TRBJ1-2,TRBD1,few,CASSEIGGGNYGYTF,TGTGCCAGCAGTGAAATCGGAGGGGGCAACTATGGCTACACCTTC
TRBV6-5,TRBJ2-1,NA,once,CASSPSPLVNNEQFF,TGTGCCAGCAGTCCAAGCCCGTTGGTCAACAATGAGCAGTTCTTC
TRBV5-5,TRBJ2-3,NA,NA,CASSLEGSFIGSTDTQYF,TGTGCCAGCAGCTTGGAAGGGTCCTTCATTGGGAGCACAGATACGCAGTATTTT
TRBV10-3,TRBJ2-5,TRBD2,NA,CAISETGRGVQETQYF,TGTGCCATCAGTGAAACGGGACGGGGGGTCCAAGAGACCCAGTACTTC
TRBV29-1,TRBJ2-7,TRBD1,few,CSGTTGGLGEQYF,TGCAGCGGTACGACAGGGGGTTTGGGGGAGCAGTACTTC
TRBV5-4,TRBJ2-3,NA,NA,CASSRDPSSSTDTQYF,TGTGCCAGCAGCAGGGACCCCAGCTCCAGCACAGATACGCAGTATTTT
TRBV5-8,TRBJ1-1,NA,once,CASSFEAFF,TGTGCCAGCAGCTTTGAAGCTTTCTTT
TRBV2,TRBJ1-3,NA,NA,CASSRELAGNTIYF,TGTGCCAGCAGTCGAGAATTGGCTGGAAACACCATATATTTT
TRBV6-5,TRBJ2-2,TRBD2,once,CASSFRGGLAGELFF,TGTGCCAGCAGTTTCCGGGGGGGCTTGGCCGGGGAGCTGTTTTTT
TRBV20-1,TRBJ2-3,NA,NA,CSASAAEGGDTQYF,TGCAGTGCTAGTGCAGCGGAGGGGGGGGATACGCAGTATTTT
TRBV6-4,TRBJ1-6,NA,NA,CASTPDSASGSPLHF,TGTGCCAGCACCCCCGACAGCGCCAGTGGGTCACCCCTCCACTTT
TRBV30,TRBJ2-3,TRBD2,NA,CAWDGSGRSDTQYF,TGTGCCTGGGACGGCAGCGGGAGGTCAGATACGCAGTATTTT
TRBV24-1,TRBJ2-3,NA,NA,CATSDPLTSTDTQYF,TGTGCCACCAGTGATCCCCTGACTAGCACAGATACGCAGTATTTT
TRBV2,TRBJ1-2,NA,NA,CASSEEEGNYGCTF,TGTGCCAGCAGTGAAGAGGAGGGAAACTATGGCTGCACCTTC
TRBV5-6,TRBJ1-2,NA,NA,CASTLRSTAGYTF,TGTGCCAGCACCCTACGTAGTACGGCCGGCTACACCTTC
TRBV9,TRBJ2-2,TRBD2,NA,CASSVGPSGKTGELFF,TGTGCCAGCAGCGTAGGTCCTAGCGGGAAGACCGGGGAGCTGTTTTTT
TRBV5-1,TRBJ1-1,NA,NA,CASSLGTRQNTEAFF,TGCGCCAGCAGCTTGGGTACCCGGCAGAACACTGAAGCTTTCTTT
TRBV6-5,TRBJ2-2,NA,NA,CASSYQDTGELFF,TGTGCCAGCAGTTACCAGGACACCGGGGAGCTGTTTTTT
TRBV15,TRBJ1-1,NA,NA,CATSRVVGGRNTEAFF,TGTGCCACCAGCAGAGTCGTCGGGGGGCGAAACACTGAAGCTTTCTTT
TRBV9,TRBJ2-1,NA,NA,CASSPRASSSYNEQFF,TGTGCCAGCAGCCCTCGGGCGTCTAGCTCCTACAATGAGCAGTTCTTC
TRBV30,TRBJ1-3,NA,NA,CAIASGNTIYF,TGTGCCATAGCCTCTGGAAACACCATATATTTT
TRBV27,TRBJ2-1,NA,NA,CASSFKRAYNEQFF,TGTGCCAGCAGTTTCAAGCGGGCGTACAATGAGCAGTTCTTC
TRBV3-1/TRBV3-2,TRBJ2-5,NA,NA,CASSRDFQETQYF,TGTGCCAGCAGCCGGGACTTCCAAGAGACCCAGTACTTC
TRBV19,TRBJ2-7,NA,NA,CASSTGIYSYEQYF,TGTGCCAGTAGTACCGGGATCTACAGCTACGAGCAGTACTTC
TRBV4-2,TRBJ1-5,NA,NA,CASSQDPTGRQPQHF,TGTGCCAGCAGCCAAGATCCTACGGGTCGTCAGCCCCAGCATTTT
TRBV5-6,TRBJ1-2,NA,NA,CASSLRQGNPIAYGYTF,TGTGCCAGCAGCTTGCGGCAGGGAAACCCCATAGCCTATGGCTACACCTTC
TRBV19,TRBJ1-5,TRBD1,NA,CASSRDRGHNQPQHF,TGTGCCAGTAGTAGGGACAGGGGGCACAATCAGCCCCAGCATTTT
TRBV5-1,TRBJ2-7,NA,NA,CASSANPGADEQYF,TGCGCCAGCAGCGCAAATCCAGGGGCCGACGAGCAGTACTTC
TRBV14,TRBJ1-2,TRBD1,NA,CASSLRQGGYGYTF,TGTGCCAGCAGCCTCAGACAGGGAGGGTATGGCTACACCTTC
TRBV11-2,TRBJ2-1,NA,NA,CASTFGEGVYNEQFF,TGTGCCAGCACCTTTGGAGAGGGGGTTTACAATGAGCAGTTCTTC
TRBV28,TRBJ1-2,NA,NA,CASSSPGNYGYTF,TGTGCCAGCAGTTCCCCTGGCAACTATGGCTACACCTTC
TRBV18,TRBJ1-3,NA,few,CASSPQVASGNTIYF,TGTGCCAGCTCACCACAGGTCGCTTCTGGAAACACCATATATTTT
TRBV10-1,TRBJ1-4,TRBD1,NA,CASSESRDRGLYFAPHNEKLFF,TGCGCCAGCAGTGAGTCCCGGGACAGGGGTCTCTATTTCGCTCCTCATAATGAAAAACTGTTTTTT